This paragraph covers one T cell receptor beta chain sequence. No antigen is known for it. Quantitative 5'-RACE with molecular barcodes produced the TCR beta libraries. Using its own MiXCR run on the 5' RACE reads, TCRdb lists one record per CDR3 protein. The sample lists 500,000 to 650,000 distinct CDR3 sequences, about 5.2% occurring once. CDR3 length: 13 amino acids. The ends lost 9 bases at V and 3 bases at J; junction bases unmatched: 3. Per germline, CDR1 KGHSH and CDR2 LQKENI. This entry belongs to a study of CD8 T cells in ankylosing spondylitis. Findings and caveats of the study: In ankylosing spondylitis blood, a motif of eight highly homologous TCR beta variants appeared characteristic. Researchers reportedly found disease-linked clones significantly enriched in matched ankylosing spondylitis synovial fluid.

V is TRBV18 and J is TRBJ2-7; TRBD1 aligns across 12 bases. The TCR comes from a male donor with ankylosing spondylitis. Material for sequencing was blood, either unsorted or a sorted T cell fraction (not recorded which). The CDR3 loop reads CASGTGGYYEQYF. CDR3 nucleotide sequence: TGTGCCAGTGGGACAGGGGGCTACTACGAGCAGTACTTC. The complete variable domain, with remaining parts taken from reference TRBV18 and TRBJ2-7, reads NAGVMQNPRHLVRRRGQEARLRCSPMKGHSHVYWYRQLPEEGLKFMVYLQKENIIDESGMPKERFSAEFPKEGPSILRIQQVVRGDSAAYFCASGTGGYYEQYFGPGTRLTVT.